These 16 T cell receptor beta chains were all obtained from the same sample, sequenced in a study of T cell repertoires in cytomegalovirus infection (dated by TCRdb to between 2019 and 2020). Sequenced on an Illumina HiSeq 1500. Clones were called with MiXCR by TCRdb after fastp trimmed the public reads at Q25, and only in-frame beta chains were retained. CDR3 protein sequences are deduplicated, and each keeps its most common genes and DNA. For this sample there are about 310,000 distinct CDR3 sequences; roughly a tenth appear just once. Together, the top ten hold over 2.5% of the sample. The specimen sequenced was PBMCs. The receptors here all came from a human donor in good health (CMV status not recorded). Some clones in this sample may be carry-over from other donors' samples.

This clonotype was found a few times. The chain links TRBV10-2 to TRBJ1-2, with D perhaps matching TRBD1 (6 bases). V dropped 5 bases and J dropped 5 bases, with 15 bases sitting between them. The CDR3 is 14 amino acids. Germline-derived CDR1 and CDR2 are WSHSY and SAAADI. The CDR3 is CASSPLDSPYGYTF. The CDR3, as DNA: TGCGCCAGCAGTCCGTTGGACAGCCCATATGGCTACACCTTC.

This clonotype came up a few times. The CDR3: CASSPGQGGLYEQYV. The DNA for the CDR3 is TGTGCCAGCTCACCGGGACAGGGGGGATTATACGAGCAGTACGTC. The chain uses TRBV18 and TRBJ2-7, with 11 nucleotides matching TRBD1. The CDR3 totals 15 residues. The ends lost 3 bases at V and 4 bases at J; junction bases unmatched: 5. CDR1 and CDR2 (germline): KGHSH, LQKENI.

The CDR3 sequence is CSAPTGSYGYTF. Written as DNA, the CDR3 is TGCAGTGCCCCGACAGGGAGCTATGGCTACACCTTC. The rearrangement joins TRBV20-1 to TRBJ1-2; TRBD1 matches 7 bases. Germline assignment: CDR1 DFQATT and CDR2 SNEGSKA (reference sequence). Trimming cost V 6 bases and J 4 bases; bases outside gene matches: 5. The CDR3 spans 12 residues.

Many counts were recorded for this clonotype. The J gene is TRBJ1-1, the V gene TRBV12-3 or TRBV12-4; TRBD1 aligns across 7 bases. This CDR3 contains 14 residues. V dropped 6 bases and J dropped 4; count of bases not matched to a gene: 8. CDR3 sequence: CASSPTGLSTEAFF. The CDR3, as DNA: TGTGCCAGCAGCCCGACAGGGCTCAGCACTGAAGCTTTCTTT.

In its sample, this clonotype was seen many times. The genes are TRBV6-1 and TRBJ1-1, with D perhaps matching TRBD1 (6 bases). Germline V lookup: CDR1 MNHNS, CDR2 SASEGT. Trimming removed 7 bases at V and 4 bases at J, with 13 bases between. The CDR3 runs to 13 residues. CDR3: CASTNRDTTEAFF. The CDR3, as DNA: TGTGCCAGCACCAACCGGGACACCACTGAAGCTTTCTTT.

Ten or more counts support this clonotype. This chain connects TRBV23-1 to TRBJ2-3; 12 bases align to TRBD1. TRBV23-1 is sorted into the ORF group, with uncertain function. The CDR3 spans 17 residues. Trimming cost V 4 bases and J 6 bases; bases outside gene matches: 11. CDR3 loop: CASSPEEGTGGPDTQYF. CDR3 in DNA: TGCGCCAGCAGTCCGGAAGAGGGGACAGGGGGCCCGGATACGCAGTATTTT.

This clonotype has just a few counts. J is TRBJ1-2 and V is TRBV28; D gene uncertain. The CDR3 covers 12 residues. CDR1 is MDHEN and CDR2 is SYDVKM in the germline V gene. Trimming stripped 5 bases from V and 4 bases from J, with 8 bases between. The CDR3 spells CASSPHSYGYTF. CDR3 bases: TGTGCCAGCAGTCCCCACAGCTATGGCTACACCTTC.

In its sample, this clonotype was seen many times. The gene calls are TRBV29-1 and TRBJ2-1; D ambiguous. In germline, CDR1 is SQVTM, CDR2 ANQGSEA. The CDR3 runs 15 residues. V gave up 3 bases and J gave up 8 bases, with 20 bases separating them. The CDR3 DNA sequence: TGCAGCGTTGAGCCTCGGCTACCCTCGGCCGATGAGCAGTTCTTC. Encoded protein: CSVEPRLPSADEQFF.

The CDR3 here is CASSLEGGYYGYTF. CDR3 coding DNA: TGTGCCAGCAGCTTAGAAGGGGGGTACTATGGCTACACCTTC. The rearrangement links TRBV7-9 to TRBJ1-2; D perhaps matches TRBD1 (6 bases). The CDR3 has 14 amino acids. CDR1 SEHNR and CDR2 FQNEAQ come from the germline V gene (reference sequence). V lost 1 base, J lost 3 bases, and 9 bases lay in between.

This clonotype was counted at least ten times. The genes are TRBV19 and TRBJ1-6, with 7 bases identical to TRBD1. Germline CDR1 reads LNHDA; CDR2 reads SQIVND (reference sequence). V lost 4 bases and J lost 8; bases outside the gene matches: 5. The CDR3 contains 14 residues. In DNA, the CDR3 is TGTGCCAGTAGTACGACAGGGTCTCATTCACCCCTCCACTTT. Its protein is CASSTTGSHSPLHF.

In its sample, this clonotype was seen many times. The rearrangement joins TRBV11-2 to TRBJ1-1; D may be TRBD1 (5 bases). The CDR3 length is 13 residues. With 1 base removed from V and 6 bases from J, the gap between germline ends came to 9 bases. Germline loops: CDR1 SGHAT, CDR2 FQNNGV. The CDR3: CASSLGKGSEAFF. CDR3 nucleotides: TGTGCCAGCAGCTTAGGGAAGGGGTCTGAAGCTTTCTTT.

This clonotype was counted at least ten times. The genes are TRBV2 and TRBJ1-2, with D perhaps matching TRBD1 (5 bases). Germline lookup yields CDR1 SNHLY and CDR2 FYNNEI. The ends were cut back, 8 bases at V and 6 bases at J, with 16 bases in the middle. The CDR3 sequence is 13 residues long. The CDR3 DNA sequence: TGTGCCAGCGGGGGAAGGGTGAACAATGGCTACACCTTC. This sequence encodes CASGGRVNNGYTF.

The chain carries TRBV9 and TRBJ2-1; D possibly matches TRBD1 or TRBD2 (6 bases each). Per the germline V gene, CDR1 is SGDLS and CDR2 is YYNGEE. V shed 2 bases and J shed 9 bases, with 15 bases lying between them. The CDR3 consists of 14 residues. The CDR3 sequence is CASSVREGGGEQFF. CDR3 nucleotide sequence: TGTGCCAGCAGCGTCCGAGAGGGGGGCGGTGAGCAGTTCTTC.

Many counts were recorded for this clonotype. V gene TRBV7-2 combines with J gene TRBJ2-4; the D is unclear. This CDR3 has 11 residues. In germline, CDR1 is SGHTA, CDR2 FQGNSA. The V gene lost 5 bases and the J gene lost 8 bases, with 7 bases spanning the gap. The CDR3 DNA follows: TGTGCCAGCAGCATTTCGGACATTCAGTACTTC. Residues: CASSISDIQYF.

The rearrangement joins TRBV5-6 to TRBJ2-1; 7 bases agree with TRBD2. The CDR3 spans 14 residues. CDR1 SGHDT and CDR2 YYEEEE come from the germline V gene. The J segment lost 7 bases and the V segment lost 1 base, leaving 5 bases of the junction unmatched. CDR3 sequence: CASSLLGGDNEQFF. CDR3 DNA: TGTGCCAGCAGCTTGTTGGGGGGGGATAATGAGCAGTTCTTC.

This clonotype was detected only a few times. The V gene is TRBV7-2, the J gene TRBJ1-6, with D unclear. This CDR3 contains 13 residues. With 5 bases removed from V and 2 bases from J, the gap between germline ends came to 4 bases. Germline CDR1 SGHTA, CDR2 FQGNSA. The CDR3 is CASSQTYNSPLHF. CDR3 nucleotides: TGTGCCAGCAGCCAAACCTATAATTCACCCCTCCACTTT.